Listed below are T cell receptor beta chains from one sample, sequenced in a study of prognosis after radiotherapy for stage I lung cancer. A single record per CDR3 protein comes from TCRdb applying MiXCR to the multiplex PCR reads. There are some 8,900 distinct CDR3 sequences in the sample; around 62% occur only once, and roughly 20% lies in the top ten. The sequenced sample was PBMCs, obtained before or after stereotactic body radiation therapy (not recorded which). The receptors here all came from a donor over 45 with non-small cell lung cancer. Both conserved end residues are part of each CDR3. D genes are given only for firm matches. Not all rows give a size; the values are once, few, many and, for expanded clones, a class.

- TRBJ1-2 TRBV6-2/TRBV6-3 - CASSFDSGNYGYTF TGTGCCAGCAGTTTCGACTCGGGTAACTATGGCTACACCTTC
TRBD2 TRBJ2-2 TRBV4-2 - CASSQSSGPTGELFF TGTGCCAGCAGCCAGTCTAGCGGCCCCACCGGGGAGCTGTTTTTT
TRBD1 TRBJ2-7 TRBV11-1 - CASSPAGTGGSYEQYF TGTGCCAGCAGCCCAGCCGGGACAGGGGGCTCCTACGAGCAGTACTTC
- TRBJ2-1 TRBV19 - CASIIGSAGWNEQFF TGTGCCAGTATTATTGGGTCGGCGGGTTGGAATGAGCAGTTCTTC
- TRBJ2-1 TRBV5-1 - CASRDEESYNEQFF TGCGCCAGCAGAGACGAGGAGTCCTACAATGAGCAGTTCTTC
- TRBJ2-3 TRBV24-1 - CATSDSRGGDTQYF TGTGCCACCAGTGATTCTCGGGGTGGAGATACGCAGTATTTT
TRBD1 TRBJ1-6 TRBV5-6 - CASSLTTQGAQRALHF TGTGCCAGCAGCTTGACCACGCAGGGGGCCCAGCGGGCCCTCCACTTT
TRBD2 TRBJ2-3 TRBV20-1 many CSASPVAGGTTDTQYF TGCAGTGCTAGTCCGGTAGCGGGAGGCACCACAGATACGCAGTATTTT
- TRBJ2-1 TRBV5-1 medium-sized CASSLGKFEQFF TGCGCCAGCAGCTTGGGGAAGTTTGAGCAGTTCTTC
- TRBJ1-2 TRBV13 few CASSFSGTAGYTF TGTGCCAGCAGCTTCAGTGGCACGGCTGGCTACACCTTC
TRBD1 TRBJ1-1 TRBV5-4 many CASTAGGNVPNTEAFF TGTGCCAGCACAGCAGGGGGAAACGTACCGAACACTGAAGCTTTCTTT
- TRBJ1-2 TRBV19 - CASSTLGPTRNYGYTF TGTGCCAGTAGTACTCTCGGGCCAACCCGTAACTATGGCTACACCTTC
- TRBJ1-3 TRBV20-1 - CSARDPEGSGNTIYF TGCAGTGCTAGAGACCCCGAGGGTTCGGGAAACACCATATATTTT
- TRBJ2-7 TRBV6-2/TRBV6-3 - CASIPRTSGREQYF TGTGCCAGCATTCCCCGGACCTCCGGGCGTGAGCAGTACTTC
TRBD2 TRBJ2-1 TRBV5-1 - CASSLSGIAGANEQFF TGCGCCAGCAGCTTGTCGGGAATAGCGGGAGCGAATGAGCAGTTCTTC
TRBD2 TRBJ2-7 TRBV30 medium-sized CAWSVPSGRGGEQYF TGTGCCTGGAGTGTTCCTAGCGGGAGAGGGGGCGAGCAGTACTTC
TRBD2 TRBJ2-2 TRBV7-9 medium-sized CASSLLADTGELFF TGTGCCAGCAGCTTACTAGCGGACACCGGGGAGCTGTTTTTT
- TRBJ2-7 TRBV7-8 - CASSPRLGFEQYF TGTGCCAGCAGCCCCCGTTTGGGCTTCGAGCAGTACTTC
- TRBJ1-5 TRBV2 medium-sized CASNRLLGSNQPQHF TGTGCCAGCAATAGACTCTTAGGGAGCAATCAGCCCCAGCATTTT
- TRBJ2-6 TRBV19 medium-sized CASSIGRSGANVLTF TGTGCCAGTAGTATCGGGCGCTCTGGGGCCAACGTCCTGACTTTC
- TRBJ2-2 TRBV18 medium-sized CASSPLEGMGNTGELFF TGTGCCAGCTCACCCCTCGAGGGGATGGGGAACACCGGGGAGCTGTTTTTT
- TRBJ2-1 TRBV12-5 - CASAADSYNEQFF TGTGCTAGTGCAGCGGACTCCTACAATGAGCAGTTCTTC
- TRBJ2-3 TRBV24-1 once CATSDFTGDTQYF TGTGCCACCAGTGATTTTACAGGAGATACGCAGTATTTT
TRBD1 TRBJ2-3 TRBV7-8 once CASTGTGGADTQYF TGTGCCAGCACCGGGACAGGGGGCGCGGATACGCAGTATTTT
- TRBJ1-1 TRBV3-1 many CASSQDQGNTEAFF TGTGCCAGCAGCCAAGATCAGGGTAACACTGAAGCTTTCTTT
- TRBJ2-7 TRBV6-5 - CASSSNYEQYF TGTGCAAGCAGTTCGAACTACGAGCAGTACTTC
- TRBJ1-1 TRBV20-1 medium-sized CSARAPGGEAFF TGCAGTGCTAGAGCTCCTGGGGGGGAAGCTTTCTTT
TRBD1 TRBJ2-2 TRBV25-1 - CASRDRETTNTGELFF TGTGCCAGCAGGGACAGGGAAACTACGAACACCGGGGAGCTGTTTTTT
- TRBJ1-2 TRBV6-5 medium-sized CASSRGARGYGYTF TGTGCCAGCAGTAGGGGGGCGCGGGGCTATGGCTACACCTTC
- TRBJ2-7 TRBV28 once CASSLWGSGLEADEHYF TGTGCCAGCAGTTTATGGGGGTCTGGGCTTGAGGCCGATGAGCATTACTTC
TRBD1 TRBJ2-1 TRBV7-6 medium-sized CASSSRTGDNEQFF TGTGCCAGCAGCTCGCGTACAGGGGACAATGAGCAGTTCTTC
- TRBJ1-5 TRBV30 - CAWSTGSNNQPQHF TGTGCCTGGAGTACGGGGTCTAACAATCAGCCCCAGCATTTT
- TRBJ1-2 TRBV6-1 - CASRDPGVWGYTF TGTGCCAGCAGGGATCCAGGGGTCTGGGGCTACACCTTC
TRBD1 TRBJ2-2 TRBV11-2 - CASSRQGNTGELFF TGTGCCAGCAGCCGACAGGGGAACACCGGGGAGCTGTTTTTT
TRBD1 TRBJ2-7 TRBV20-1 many CSASSDRDSYEQYF TGCAGTGCTAGTTCGGACAGGGACTCCTACGAGCAGTACTTC
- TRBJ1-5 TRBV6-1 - CASKEGLYNQPQHF TGTGCCAGCAAGGAGGGCCTTTACAATCAGCCCCAGCATTTT
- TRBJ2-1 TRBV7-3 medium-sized CASSLGGSYNEQFF TGTGCCAGCAGCTTAGGCGGCTCCTACAATGAGCAGTTCTTC
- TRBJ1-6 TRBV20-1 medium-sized CSAREGHLDSPLHF TGCAGTGCTAGGGAAGGGCATTTGGATTCACCCCTCCACTTT
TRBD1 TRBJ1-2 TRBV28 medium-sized CASSPGQGYGYTF TGTGCCAGCAGCCCGGGACAGGGATATGGCTACACCTTC
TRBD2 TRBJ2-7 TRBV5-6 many CATHVIGGIYEQYF TGTGCCACCCACGTAATCGGGGGGATCTACGAGCAGTACTTC
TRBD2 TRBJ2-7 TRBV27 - CASMRAGGTYEQYF TGTGCCAGCATGAGAGCGGGAGGGACCTACGAGCAGTACTTC
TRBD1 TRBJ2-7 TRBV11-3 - CASRGTGVEQYF TGTGCAAGCAGAGGGACAGGGGTCGAGCAGTACTTC